This TCR beta chain was recovered during a study of T cell responses to AZD1222 COVID-19 vaccine. Overall study findings and caveats: Mostly white British, mostly female donors; authors suggested clonal diversity may be underestimated. The breadth and depth of Spike-specific TCRs increased once two AZD1222 doses had been given.

The method was immunoSEQ multiplex PCR; TCRdb's version includes in-frame clones alone and lacks a portion of them. Of around 120,000 clones in the sample, about 92% were seen once. Regarding this clone: The antigen is unknown.

Second doses that came at about 4 or about 12 weeks were put together. J gave up 4 bases and V 8 bases, and 9 bases lay outside the gene matches. The CDR3 runs to 15 residues. Germline CDR1 MDHEN, CDR2 SYDVKM. The chain links TRBV28 to TRBJ1-4; TRBD1 matches at 8 bases. The source is an adult who received the AZD1222 COVID-19 vaccine. The sequencing here drew on peripheral blood, taken 28 days after the second AZD1222 dose. The CDR3 loop reads CASAPGGAGNEKLFF. CDR3 DNA sequence: TGTGCCAGCGCCCCAGGGGGCGCGGGTAATGAAAAACTGTTTTTT.